Presented here are 21 T cell receptor beta chains from one specimen sequenced in a study of T cell repertoires in cytomegalovirus infection. Antigen specificity for these receptors is unknown. Using its own MiXCR run on the reads, TCRdb lists one record per CDR3 protein. The table records approximately 1,000,000 distinct CDR3 sequences, roughly 30% of them present only once. Material: cultured CD8+ T cells from PBMCs, obtained from culture after CMV antigen stimulation. The receptors here all came from a human donor in good health (CMV status not recorded). Some clones in this sample may be carry-over from other donors' samples.

This clonotype was counted only a few times. The rearrangement uses TRBV12-3 or TRBV12-4 and TRBJ1-5; tentative D call: TRBD1 (6 bases). The CDR3 loop spans 15 amino acids. Trimming pared 0 bases from V and 7 bases from J, leaving 13 bases between. In nucleotides, the CDR3 is TGTGCCAGCAGTTTAGCGCTCGGGGGCTGGCAGCCCCAGCATTTT. Translated, it gives CASSLALGGWQPQHF.

This clonotype was picked up many times. The genes are TRBV5-1 and TRBJ2-3; perhaps D is TRBD1 or TRBD2 (5 bases each). Trimming pared 4 bases from V and 2 bases from J, leaving 14 bases between. The CDR3 has 15 residues. The germline V gene has CDR1 SGHRS and CDR2 YFSETQ. This chain's CDR3 is CASSPREGNTDTQYF. In DNA form, the CDR3 reads TGCGCCAGCAGCCCCCGAGAGGGGAACACAGATACGCAGTATTTT.

This clonotype appeared a few times. This sequence joins TRBV4-2 and TRBJ1-2; D may be TRBD1 (6 bases). Trimming pared 1 base from V and 6 bases from J, leaving 15 bases between. Germline CDR1 and CDR2: LGHNA and YNFKEQ. The CDR3 runs to 15 residues. CDR3 DNA: TGTGCCAGCAGCCAAGGAGCGGGGGGGGGCGATGGCTACACCTTC. Amino acids: CASSQGAGGGDGYTF.

This clonotype has more than one count but fewer than ten. The chain has TRBV12-3 or TRBV12-4 and TRBJ2-2; 7 bases are shared with TRBD1. The CDR3 runs to 19 residues. V trimming: 5 bases; J trimming: 0 bases; junction bases outside the gene matches: 15. The CDR3 reads CASSPFTHQQGTNTGELFF. The DNA for the CDR3 is TGTGCCAGCAGTCCCTTTACCCACCAACAGGGGACGAACACCGGGGAGCTGTTTTTT.

This sequence joins TRBV27 and TRBJ2-7, with unresolved D. Germline V gene data show CDR1 as MNHEY and CDR2 as SMNVEV (reference sequence). The ends were cut back, 0 bases at V and 2 bases at J, with 5 bases in the middle. There are 13 residues in the CDR3. The CDR3 reads CASSLSSTYEQYF. The CDR3 DNA is TGTGCCAGCAGTTTATCTAGCACCTACGAGCAGTACTTC.

The J gene is TRBJ1-2, the V gene TRBV20-1, with D perhaps TRBD1 (6 bases). V was pared by 0 bases and J by 6 bases, with 14 bases between. The CDR3 is 14 amino acids. Germline-derived CDR1 and CDR2 are DFQATT and SNEGSKA (reference sequence). CDR3 residues: CSARETTGGNGYTF. CDR3 DNA sequence: TGCAGTGCTAGAGAGACGACAGGTGGAAATGGCTACACCTTC.

CDR3 amino acids: CASSGRTEAFF. Here the CDR3 DNA reads TGTGCCAGCAGCGGGAGAACTGAAGCTTTCTTT. The chain joins TRBV2 to TRBJ1-1; D unclear. V was shortened by 6 bases and J by 5 bases, with 7 bases between the two germline ends. CDR1 is SNHLY, CDR2 FYNNEI, per germline. This CDR3 is 11 amino acids long.

This chain uses TRBV7-6 with TRBJ1-2; 9 bases fit TRBD1. Germline lookup yields CDR1 SGHVS and CDR2 FNYEAQ. V was pared by 4 bases and J by 7 bases, with 7 bases of the junction left unmatched. The CDR3 runs to 14 residues. In nucleotides, the CDR3 is TGTGCCAGCAGCTCCGGGACAGGGAAAAGTGGCTACACCTTC. The encoded protein is CASSSGTGKSGYTF.

The chain has TRBV9 and TRBJ2-1; tentatively, D is TRBD2 (6 bases). The CDR3 length is 15 residues. V lost 0 bases, J lost 6 bases, and 13 bases lay in between. Germline lookup yields CDR1 SGDLS and CDR2 YYNGEE. The CDR3 DNA reads TGTGCCAGCAGCGTAGGGGTAGGGAGGCCCAATGAGCAGTTCTTC. Its protein is CASSVGVGRPNEQFF.

CDR3 DNA: TGTGCCAGCAGCTTACCACGGGGGCGGGGAAATGAGCAGTTCTTC. Its protein is CASSLPRGRGNEQFF. The chain employs TRBV7-2 and TRBJ2-1; tentatively, D is TRBD1 or TRBD2 (6 bases each). The CDR3 runs to 15 residues. With 2 bases removed from V and 7 bases from J, the gap between germline ends came to 15 bases. In germline, CDR1 is SGHTA, CDR2 FQGNSA.

The V gene is TRBV7-9, the J gene TRBJ2-1; TRBD1 matches at 7 bases. After removal of 6 bases from V and 8 bases from J, the junction contained 7 bases not matched to a gene. The CDR3 consists of 13 residues. Germline lookup yields CDR1 SEHNR and CDR2 FQNEAQ (reference sequence). CDR3 protein: CASRPPDRDEQFF. Written as DNA, the CDR3 is TGTGCCAGCAGACCCCCAGACAGGGATGAGCAGTTCTTC. The entire variable domain, with the rest obtained from reference TRBV7-9 and TRBJ2-1, is as follows: DTGVSQNPRHKITKRGQNVTFRCDPISEHNRLYWYRQTLGQGPEFLTYFQNEAQLEKSRLLSDRFSAERPKGSFSTLEIQRTEQGDSAMYLCASRPPDRDEQFFGPGTRLTVL.

The chain recombines TRBV2 with TRBJ1-2, with D unclear. Germline CDR1 and CDR2: SNHLY and FYNNEI. The length of the CDR3 is 14 residues. Deletions cut 1 base from V and 1 base from J, with 7 bases between. CDR3 DNA sequence: TGTGCCAGCAGTGAAGTTCGGATTAACTATGGCTACACCTTC. This gives the protein CASSEVRINYGYTF.

The chain has TRBV5-6 and TRBJ2-7, with TRBD2 matching 13 bases. Trimming removed 4 bases from V and 5 bases from J; junction bases left unmatched: 3. CDR1 SGHDT and CDR2 YYEEEE come from the germline V gene. This CDR3 is built from 14 residues. The CDR3 loop reads CASSGGLAGDEQYV. The CDR3 nucleotides read TGTGCCAGCAGCGGAGGACTAGCGGGGGACGAGCAGTACGTC.

The chain recombines TRBV24-1 with TRBJ1-5; 8 bases are a match to TRBD1. Trimming at V came to 2 bases and at J to 7 bases, leaving 9 bases not matched to a gene. The CDR3 contains 16 residues. CDR1 is KGHDR, CDR2 SFDVKD, per germline. This chain's CDR3 is CATSDSTGDLLQPQHF. CDR3 DNA: TGTGCCACCAGTGATTCGACAGGGGACCTACTCCAGCCCCAGCATTTT.

The chain combines TRBV7-9 with TRBJ2-7, with 7 bases that match TRBD1. CDR3 size: 15 residues. With 5 bases clipped from V and 3 bases from J, the junction kept 10 bases outside the gene matches. Germline V gene sequence: CDR1 SEHNR, CDR2 FQNEAQ (reference sequence). Here the CDR3 reads CASSPHLTGHYEQYF. In DNA, the CDR3 is TGTGCCAGCAGCCCCCACTTGACAGGGCACTACGAGCAGTACTTC.

The chain has TRBV12-3 or TRBV12-4 and TRBJ2-1; no clear D gene. The CDR3 contains 13 residues. Trimming left V 5 bases short and J 9 bases short, with 14 bases between. Here the CDR3 reads CASSQHKQAEQFF. The DNA of the CDR3 is TGTGCCAGCAGTCAGCATAAGCAGGCTGAGCAGTTCTTC.

This clonotype was seen ten or more times. The chain employs TRBV12-3 or TRBV12-4 and TRBJ2-7; 9 positions match TRBD1. This CDR3 has 14 residues. Germline trimming cut 6 bases from V and 2 bases from J; bases unmatched to any gene: 5. CDR3 residues: CASRRTGDPYEQYF. The CDR3 DNA follows: TGTGCCAGCAGACGGACAGGGGACCCCTACGAGCAGTACTTC.

This clonotype showed up many times. The chain links TRBV7-2 to TRBJ2-1; 9 positions agree with TRBD2. The CDR3 contains 16 residues. Losses at the gene ends were 1 base for V and 4 bases for J; bases not matched to a gene: 5. Germline loops: CDR1 SGHTA, CDR2 FQGNSA. CDR3 coding DNA: TGTGCCAGCAGCTTAGAGGCGGGGGGGTCGTACAATGAGCAGTTCTTC. Encoded protein: CASSLEAGGSYNEQFF.

At least ten counts were recorded for this clonotype. The V call is TRBV6-1, the J call TRBJ2-7, with D hard to call. The CDR3 is 13 amino acids. The germline gives CDR1 MNHNS, CDR2 SASEGT. Trimming left V 0 bases short and J 2 bases short, with 5 bases between. The CDR3 sequence is CASSEADPYEQYF. Here the CDR3 DNA reads TGTGCCAGCAGTGAAGCTGATCCCTACGAGCAGTACTTC.

This chain joins TRBV2 and TRBJ1-1; a possible D gene is TRBD1 (6 bases). Germline loops: CDR1 SNHLY, CDR2 FYNNEI. The CDR3 is 11 residues long. The V and J ends lost 8 bases and 3 bases respectively, with 7 bases between them. In DNA form, the CDR3 reads TGTGCCAGCGACAGGTACACTGAAGCTTTCTTT. This sequence encodes CASDRYTEAFF. Variable domain in full (rest from reference TRBV2 and TRBJ1-1): EPEVTQTPSHQVTQMGQEVILRCVPISNHLYFYWYRQILGQKVEFLVSFYNNEISEKSEIFDDQFSVERPDGSNFTLKIRSTKLEDSAMYFCASDRYTEAFFGQGTRLTVV.

This clonotype occurred a few times. The genes are TRBV28 and TRBJ1-2, with a possible D match to TRBD1 (6 bases). Trimming shortened V by 6 bases and J by 8 bases, and 19 bases separated the two germline ends. The CDR3 is 14 residues long. Germline lookup yields CDR1 MDHEN and CDR2 SYDVKM. Written as DNA, the CDR3 is TGTGCCAGCAGCCTATCCCGGGGGGCGAGGGGCTACACCTTC. Amino acid sequence: CASSLSRGARGYTF.